Shown below are 7 T cell receptor beta chains from a single sample sequenced in a study of T cell repertoires and HLA-DP antigens. Only in-frame clones appear in the TCRdb table, and some are missing; sequencing was by immunoSEQ multiplex PCR. The data contain about 89,000 clones, approximately 89% of them singletons. Their antigens are not known. Sequenced sample: CD4+ T cells from PBMCs. The receptor source for this set is a man aged 45-60 years in good health and CMV-seronegative.

This clone has only a few counts. The chain couples TRBV2 to TRBJ1-5; no clear D gene. Trimming left V 6 bases short and J 4 bases short, with 10 bases between. The CDR3 extends over 13 amino acids. From germline, CDR1 is SNHLY and CDR2 FYNNEI. CDR3 DNA sequence: TGTGCCAGCAGGGCGAGAAAGAATCAGCCCCAGCATTTT. Encoded protein: CASRARKNQPQHF.

This chain links TRBV5-1 with TRBJ2-5; D may be TRBD2 (6 bases). The V end was cut by 4 bases, the J end by 4 bases, with 17 bases between. The CDR3 has 15 amino acids. Per germline, CDR1 SGHRS and CDR2 YFSETQ. The CDR3 DNA sequence: TGCGCCAGCAGCGGGTCCGGCTGGGGAGGAGAGACCCAGTACTTC. It codes for CASSGSGWGGETQYF.

The rearrangement joins TRBV11-3 to TRBJ2-2, with unresolved D. The CDR3 contains 14 residues. Germline V gene data show CDR1 as SGHNT and CDR2 as YENEEA. The ends were cut back, 3 bases at V and 1 base at J, with 6 bases in the middle. CDR3 region: CASSLLRNTGELFF. The CDR3 DNA follows: TGTGCCAGCAGCTTGTTGAGGAACACCGGGGAGCTGTTTTTT.

The J gene is TRBJ2-1, the V gene TRBV15, with D hard to call. The germline gives CDR1 LNHNV, CDR2 YYDKDF (reference sequence). The V and J ends lost 5 bases and 2 bases respectively, with 16 bases between them. CDR3 length: 16 residues. The CDR3 coding sequence is TGTGCCACCAGCCGCGTTAACAAGGGTCCCTACAATGAGCAGTTCTTC. Protein product: CATSRVNKGPYNEQFF.

This clone was recorded a few times. The chain uses TRBV11-3 and TRBJ1-1; 8 nucleotides match TRBD1. V lost 5 bases and J lost 1; bases outside the gene matches: 9. CDR3 length: 16 amino acids. Germline V lookup: CDR1 SGHNT, CDR2 YENEEA. The CDR3 spells CASSPGQGRKNTEAFF. In DNA form, the CDR3 reads TGTGCCAGCAGCCCAGGACAGGGAAGGAAGAACACTGAAGCTTTCTTT. Full variable domain (outside the CDR3, taken from reference TRBV11-3 and TRBJ1-1): EAGVVQSPRYKIIEKKQPVAFWCNPISGHNTLYWYLQNLGQGPELLIRYENEEAVDDSQLPKDRFSAERLKGVDSTLKIQPAELGDSAVYLCASSPGQGRKNTEAFFGQGTRLTVV.

This chain links TRBV30 with TRBJ1-1; TRBD1 is a possible D gene (5 bases). With 5 bases removed from V and 4 bases from J, the gap between germline ends came to 20 bases. The CDR3 contains 15 residues. Germline V CDR1 and CDR2: GTSNPN, SVGIG (reference sequence). This chain's CDR3 is CAWGLSTGGGTEAFF. The CDR3 nucleotides read TGTGCCTGGGGACTCTCGACCGGGGGAGGCACTGAAGCTTTCTTT.

The CDR3 coding sequence is TGCGCCAGCAGCCAATCCGGACAGGGCCTCGGGTACAATGAGCAGTTCTTC. The encoded protein is CASSQSGQGLGYNEQFF. The chain links TRBV4-1 to TRBJ2-1, with TRBD1 matching 8 bases. V lost 2 bases and J lost 4; bases outside the gene matches: 10. CDR3 length: 17 amino acids. In germline, CDR1 is MGHRA, CDR2 YSYEKL.